Shown below are 22 T cell receptor beta chains from a single sample sequenced in a study of blood T cell repertoires in COVID-19. Produced via immunoSEQ multiplex PCR; TCRdb's table is partial and in-frame only. The data show some 60,000 clones, with more than 90% seen just once and 1.3% held by the top ten. Source material: peripheral blood. Receptor source: a man aged 55 to 69 with acute or convalescent COVID-19.

The CDR3 sequence is CASSARVEDTQYF. CDR3 DNA: TGTGCCAGCAGCGCGCGGGTGGAAGATACGCAGTATTTT. This chain joins TRBV6-4 and TRBJ2-3; weak D call: TRBD2 (5 bases). This CDR3 has 13 residues. CDR1 is MRHNA, CDR2 SNTAGT, per germline. V dropped 6 bases and J dropped 5 bases, with 12 bases sitting between them.

The chain has TRBV11-2 and TRBJ1-3; 7 bases align to TRBD1. CDR1 is SGHAT, CDR2 FQNNGV, per germline. This CDR3 is 16 amino acids long. V was pared by 2 bases and J by 2 bases, with 6 bases of the junction left unmatched. The CDR3 loop reads CASSLYTTGAGNTIYF. CDR3 in DNA: TGTGCCAGCAGCTTATATACAACAGGGGCTGGAAACACCATATATTTT.

The J gene is TRBJ2-7, the V gene TRBV5-1; tentative D call: TRBD1 (6 bases). The germline V and J ends were trimmed by 3 bases and 2 bases, with 12 bases remaining between them. CDR1 and CDR2 from the germline V gene are SGHRS and YFSETQ. The CDR3 is 14 amino acids. The CDR3 region is CASSSIQGTYEQYF. The CDR3 nucleotides are TGCGCCAGCAGCTCGATACAGGGAACCTACGAGCAGTACTTC.

The V call is TRBV7-9, the J call TRBJ2-7; D is uncertain. This CDR3 contains 14 residues. CDR1 SEHNR and CDR2 FQNEAQ come from the germline V gene (reference sequence). Trimming left V 5 bases short and J 0 bases short, with 11 bases between. CDR3 nucleotides: TGTGCCAGCAGCCCCGGGTCCGGCTCCTACGAGCAGTACTTC. Translated: CASSPGSGSYEQYF.

In DNA form, the CDR3 reads TGTGCCAGCAGCTTAGGTAGGGACAGGGTGGGCACAGATACGCAGTATTTT. Protein: CASSLGRDRVGTDTQYF. The chain links TRBV7-9 to TRBJ2-3; 9 bases fit TRBD1. The CDR3 covers 17 residues. Germline loops: CDR1 SEHNR, CDR2 FQNEAQ (reference sequence). V was pared by 1 base and J by 1 base, with 6 bases of the junction left unmatched.

The CDR3 DNA is TGTGCCAGTAGCCTCCGTTCGGGGGTAGGTCAGCCCCAGCATTTT. This gives the protein CASSLRSGVGQPQHF. The chain has TRBV19 and TRBJ1-5, with a weak D call TRBD1 (5 bases). Germline-derived CDR1 and CDR2 are LNHDA and SQIVND (reference sequence). V lost 6 bases to trimming and J lost 6 bases, with 18 bases between them. The CDR3 loop spans 15 amino acids.

CDR3 loop: CASSPRAGQGEQFF. CDR3 in DNA: TGTGCCAGCTCACCACGAGCCGGGCAGGGTGAGCAGTTCTTC. The chain carries TRBV18 and TRBJ2-1; a weak D match, TRBD1 (5 bases). This CDR3 comprises 14 residues. Looked up from germline, CDR1 is KGHSH and CDR2 is LQKENI. V gave up 1 base and J gave up 9 bases, with 13 bases separating them.

This chain uses TRBV29-1 with TRBJ1-1, with a possible D match to TRBD1 (6 bases). V gave up 7 bases and J gave up 4 bases, with 13 bases separating them. CDR3 length equals 12 residues. Germline CDR1 is SQVTM and CDR2 is ANQGSEA. CDR3 protein: CSASQGGTEAFF. CDR3 nucleotide sequence: TGCAGCGCCTCACAGGGTGGCACTGAAGCTTTCTTT.

The gene calls are TRBV11-2 and TRBJ1-1; TRBD1 aligns across 9 bases. The germline V gene encodes CDR1 SGHAT and CDR2 FQNNGV. Unmatched junction bases numbered 8, after V lost 6 bases and J lost 6 bases. The CDR3 has 14 amino acids. CDR3 loop: CASSSDRGRAEAFF. In DNA form, the CDR3 reads TGTGCCAGCAGTTCGGACAGGGGTCGCGCTGAAGCTTTCTTT.

This clone was detected only once. V and J are TRBV18 and TRBJ1-1; tentative D call: TRBD1 (5 bases). The CDR3 is 13 residues long. Germline-derived CDR1 and CDR2 are KGHSH and LQKENI. V gave up 3 bases and J gave up 7 bases, with 12 bases separating them. The chain's CDR3 is CASSPFGGNEAFF. As DNA, the CDR3 is TGTGCCAGCTCACCCTTCGGGGGTAATGAAGCTTTCTTT.

This rearrangement joins TRBV6-5 to TRBJ2-5; D is unclear. The CDR3 runs to 14 residues. V gave up 6 bases and J gave up 4 bases, with 15 bases separating them. Germline V gene lookup returns CDR1 MNHEY and CDR2 SVGAGI. The CDR3 here is CASRGWSDPETQYF. In DNA, the CDR3 is TGTGCCAGCAGGGGCTGGTCAGATCCAGAGACCCAGTACTTC.

The chain employs TRBV21-1 and TRBJ1-1; TRBD1 is the table's D call and was not checked against the DNA. TRBV21-1 is labeled a pseudogene. This CDR3 has 14 amino acids. CDR3: CASSKEDRNTEAFF. The CDR3 nucleotides are TGTGCCAGCAGCAAAGAGGACAGGAACACTGAAGCTTTCTTT.

This chain links TRBV19 with TRBJ2-1; D may be TRBD1 (5 bases). Per germline, CDR1 LNHDA and CDR2 SQIVND (reference sequence). The CDR3 sequence is 16 residues long. Trimming cost V 2 bases and J 3 bases, with 14 bases left between them. This CDR3 is CASSIPGWGYYNEQFF. Written as DNA, the CDR3 is TGTGCCAGTAGTATACCCGGCTGGGGCTACTACAATGAGCAGTTCTTC.

The rearrangement links TRBV7-9 to TRBJ1-4; tentatively, D is TRBD1 (5 bases). Trimming removed 1 base at V and 6 bases at J, with 12 bases between. CDR3 length equals 15 residues. Germline CDR1 is SEHNR and CDR2 is FQNEAQ (reference sequence). The CDR3 spells CASSLERDGDEKLFF. The CDR3 nucleotides read TGTGCCAGCAGCTTAGAGCGGGACGGCGATGAAAAACTGTTTTTT.

The chain combines TRBV5-4 with TRBJ1-2; 9 bases line up with TRBD1. The CDR3 sequence is 16 residues long. With 4 bases clipped from V and 0 bases from J, the junction kept 7 bases outside the gene matches. Germline CDR1 is SGHNT and CDR2 is YYREEE (reference sequence). The CDR3 DNA reads as TGTGCCAGCAGCAGGGGACAGGGTACCTCTAACTATGGCTACACCTTC. It yields the protein CASSRGQGTSNYGYTF.

V is TRBV2 and J is TRBJ2-7; D may be TRBD2 (5 bases). The CDR3 covers 16 residues. Germline CDR1 is SNHLY and CDR2 is FYNNEI. Trimming pared 4 bases from V and 4 bases from J, leaving 20 bases between. This chain's CDR3 is CASSVGRMNAHYEQYF. The CDR3 DNA sequence: TGTGCCAGCAGTGTTGGGAGAATGAATGCCCATTACGAGCAGTACTTC.

This clone is a singleton in its sample. The V and J genes are TRBV7-9 and TRBJ1-2, with unresolved D. Germline V gene data show CDR1 as SEHNR and CDR2 as FQNEAQ (reference sequence). The length of the CDR3 is 15 residues. The ends were cut back, 3 bases at V and 5 bases at J, with 16 bases in the middle. The CDR3 nucleotides read TGTGCCAGCAGCTTTTCAACGCAGATAGCTTATGGCTACACCTTC. Residues: CASSFSTQIAYGYTF.

The chain carries TRBV5-1 and TRBJ2-3, with D perhaps matching TRBD1 (5 bases). This CDR3 is 20 amino acids long. Germline V lookup: CDR1 SGHRS, CDR2 YFSETQ. V lost 1 base, J lost 2 bases, and 26 bases lay in between. CDR3 nucleotide sequence: TGCGCCAGCAGCTTGATGCCGGGTTGGAGTGGCGGCAGGGACACAGATACGCAGTATTTT. Translated, it gives CASSLMPGWSGGRDTDTQYF.

The genes are TRBV11-2 and TRBJ2-7; tentative D call: TRBD2 (6 bases). The germline gives CDR1 SGHAT, CDR2 FQNNGV. This CDR3 spans 13 amino acids. V lost 3 bases, J lost 2 bases, and 8 bases lay in between. The CDR3 region has the DNA TGTGCCAGCAGCTTGCGGGGCCCCTACGAGCAGTACTTC. It yields the protein CASSLRGPYEQYF.

The chain carries TRBV27 and TRBJ1-6; D is perhaps TRBD1 (6 bases). The germline gives CDR1 MNHEY, CDR2 SMNVEV (reference sequence). Trimming pared 5 bases from V and 6 bases from J, leaving 17 bases between. The length of the CDR3 is 16 residues. The DNA for the CDR3 is TGTGCCAGCAGTCCGAGGGGGGGACACGGTAATTCACCCCTCCACTTT. As protein: CASSPRGGHGNSPLHF.

This rearrangement joins TRBV10-3 to TRBJ2-1; 9 nucleotides agree with TRBD2. Germline V lookup: CDR1 ENHRY, CDR2 SYGVKD. The CDR3 length is 17 residues. The V and J ends lost 0 bases and 4 bases, in that order; junction bases with no gene match: 7. This CDR3 reads CAISESNSGGLYNEQFF. CDR3 nucleotides: TGTGCCATCAGTGAGTCGAATAGCGGGGGCCTATACAATGAGCAGTTCTTC.

The rearrangement uses TRBV7-9 and TRBJ1-1, with 7 bases that match TRBD1. CDR3 length: 14 residues. Germline V lookup: CDR1 SEHNR, CDR2 FQNEAQ (reference sequence). V was pared by 4 bases and J by 6 bases, with 8 bases of the junction left unmatched. The CDR3 spells CASSSGQRGPEAFF. The CDR3 DNA follows: TGTGCCAGCAGCTCGGGACAGAGGGGCCCTGAAGCTTTCTTT.